The 6 T cell receptor beta chains given below trace back to one sample, sequenced in a study of CD8 T cells in Susac syndrome. RNA totalling about 0.45 to 1 ug underwent reverse transcription with random hexamers. TCRdb ran MiXCR on the immunoSEQ multiplex PCR reads and lists one entry per CDR3 protein. The profile shows roughly 50,000 distinct CDR3 sequences, approximately 93% of them singletons. Sequencing was performed on CD8+ T cells from PBMCs. These receptors originate from a human donor in good health.

This clonotype was detected once. V usage is TRBV29-1 and J usage is TRBJ2-7; 11 nucleotides line up with TRBD2. The CDR3 loop spans 13 amino acids. CDR1 SQVTM and CDR2 ANQGSEA come from the germline V gene. V shed 5 bases and J 7 bases; nucleotides not matched to a gene: 7. In nucleotides, the CDR3 is TGCAGCGTTCTAGTGGGGACTAGCGGAGAGCAGTACTTC. Its translation: CSVLVGTSGEQYF.

This rearrangement joins TRBV3-1 to TRBJ2-7; D might be TRBD2 (5 bases). The CDR3 has 14 amino acids. CDR1 and CDR2 (germline): LGHDT, YNNKEL (reference sequence). V was clipped by 1 base and J by 6 bases, with 13 bases between them. CDR3: CASSQGGPVVEQYF. The CDR3 nucleotides are TGTGCCAGCAGCCAAGGAGGGCCGGTCGTCGAGCAGTACTTC.

This clonotype is a singleton in its sample. The J gene is TRBJ2-7, the V gene TRBV7-6, with 7 positions matching TRBD2. Germline loops: CDR1 SGHVS, CDR2 FNYEAQ. With 5 bases clipped from V and 2 bases from J, the junction kept 6 bases outside the gene matches. This CDR3 has 14 residues. CDR3 nucleotides: TGTGCCAGCAGCCCCCGGGGGGTGACCTACGAGCAGTACTTC. Its translation: CASSPRGVTYEQYF.

CDR3 sequence (DNA): TGTGCCACCAGTGATTGGGGGACTAGCGGAGAGACCCAGTACTTC. Amino acids: CATSDWGTSGETQYF. The chain joins TRBV24-1 to TRBJ2-5, with 11 bases aligning to TRBD2. The CDR3 loop spans 15 amino acids. The germline V gene encodes CDR1 KGHDR and CDR2 SFDVKD. The V segment lost 2 bases and the J segment 4 bases; nucleotides outside the gene matches: 2.

The V and J genes are TRBV4-1 and TRBJ2-2; D gene ambiguous. V shed 1 base and J shed 9 bases, with 12 bases lying between them. This CDR3 contains 14 residues. Per germline, CDR1 MGHRA and CDR2 YSYEKL. CDR3 in amino acids: CASSQGYGFRELFF. The DNA of the CDR3 is TGCGCCAGCAGCCAAGGTTATGGGTTCCGGGAGCTGTTTTTT.

The chain carries TRBV12-3 or TRBV12-4 and TRBJ2-5; D perhaps matches TRBD1 (5 bases). V was cut by 4 bases and J by 12 bases, with 15 bases left in between. The CDR3 totals 12 residues. The CDR3 DNA is TGTGCCAGCAGTTCTCCCGGCCAGGGCGAGTACTTC. It codes for CASSSPGQGEYF.